This T cell receptor (beta chain) was recovered during a study of blood T cell repertoires in COVID-19. Study at large: Spain, Italy and the United States supplied samples that represented acute and convalescent COVID-19. The analysed material was cDNA or gDNA that came from T cells, B-cell-depleted T cells, or PBMCs.

This clone was seen a few times. Original processing methods: Amplification of reference gene primers provided the estimated nucleated cell counts. Data came from immunoSEQ multiplex PCR; TCRdb stores just in-frame clones and leaves some out. V and J calls and clone size are copied from that table; D and trimming were computed from the DNA. The repertoire holds some 67,000 clones, 70% to 90% seen once, with 1.2% in the top ten. Trimming took off 7 bases at V and 3 bases at J, with 16 bases between the two ends. CDR1 is MRHNA and CDR2 is SNTAGT in the germline V gene. The length of the CDR3 is 16 residues.

The chain carries TRBV6-4 and TRBJ1-6; unclear D gene. The origin of this receptor is a woman between 55 and 75 years old with acute or convalescent COVID-19. The sequencing input was peripheral blood. CDR3 DNA: TGTGCCAGCACCCCCCCGTGGCCTTGCTATAATTCACCCCTCCACTTT. Its translation: CASTPPWPCYNSPLHF.